This T cell receptor beta chain is drawn from a study of shared clonotypes between healthy human individuals. General study points: Inspection by rarefaction showed sorted-subset sequencing to be incomplete despite large depth. Generation of non-shared clonotypes was less probable than generation of clonotypes shared by all four donors.

Naive CD8 cells, CD45RO-negative and positively selected for CCR7, excluded terminally differentiated effector memory CD45RA+ cells. Comments on this clone: The antigen remains unidentified.

Germline V gene lookup returns CDR1 MNHEY and CDR2 SVGAGI. The CDR3 extends over 15 amino acids. Trimming cost V 5 bases and J 1 base; bases outside gene matches: 4. As processed by the authors: As immunoSEQ supplied junction-only sequences (without quality scores), filtering differed. Assay used: immunoSEQ multiplex PCR; TCRdb lists only in-frame clones, some missing. V and J calls and clone size are as listed in that table; D and trimming were resolved from the DNA. The sample has some 2 million clones; approximately 94% are singletons. Sequenced sample: naive CD8+ T cells sorted from blood. J is TRBJ2-2 and V is TRBV6-5; 7 bases agree with TRBD1. The TCR sequence derives from a man aged 18 to 29 in good health. The CDR3 sequence: CASSQTGMNTGELFF. In DNA form, the CDR3 reads TGTGCCAGCAGTCAGACAGGGATGAACACCGGGGAGCTGTTTTTT.